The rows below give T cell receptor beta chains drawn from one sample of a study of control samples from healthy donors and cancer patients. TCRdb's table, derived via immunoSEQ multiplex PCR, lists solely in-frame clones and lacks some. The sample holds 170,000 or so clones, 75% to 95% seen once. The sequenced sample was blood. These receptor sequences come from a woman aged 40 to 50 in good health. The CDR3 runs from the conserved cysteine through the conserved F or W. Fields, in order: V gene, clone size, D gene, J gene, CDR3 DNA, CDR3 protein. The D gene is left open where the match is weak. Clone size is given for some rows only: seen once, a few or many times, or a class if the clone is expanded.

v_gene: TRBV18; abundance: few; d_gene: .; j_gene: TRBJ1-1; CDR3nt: TGTGCCACCCAGGCCGACACTGAAGCTTTCTTT; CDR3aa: CATQADTEAFF
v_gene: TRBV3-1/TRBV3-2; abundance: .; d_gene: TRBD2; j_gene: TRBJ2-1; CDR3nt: TGTGCCAGCCGGACTAGCGGGGTAAATGAGCAGTTCTTC; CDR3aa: CASRTSGVNEQFF
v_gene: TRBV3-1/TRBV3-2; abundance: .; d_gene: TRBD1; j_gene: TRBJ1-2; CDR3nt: TGTGCCAGCAGACAGGGGAATGGCTACACCTTC; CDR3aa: CASRQGNGYTF
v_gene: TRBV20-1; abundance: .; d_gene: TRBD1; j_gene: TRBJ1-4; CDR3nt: TGCAGTGCTAGTGGGGACAGGGGTGAAAAACTGTTTTTT; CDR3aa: CSASGDRGEKLFF
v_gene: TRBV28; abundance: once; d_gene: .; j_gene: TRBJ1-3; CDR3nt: TGTGCCAGCAGTTCCATACCAGACCGATCAGTCTCTGGAAACACCATATATTTT; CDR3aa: CASSSIPDRSVSGNTIYF
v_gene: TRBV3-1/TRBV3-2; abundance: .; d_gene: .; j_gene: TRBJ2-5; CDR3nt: TGTGCCAGCAGCCAAGATGGGTCCACCGGGGAGACCCAGTACTTC; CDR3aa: CASSQDGSTGETQYF
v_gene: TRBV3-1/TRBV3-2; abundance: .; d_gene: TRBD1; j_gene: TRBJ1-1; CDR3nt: TGTGCCAGCAGCCGGACAGGGGCGGACACTGAAGCTTTCTTT; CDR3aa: CASSRTGADTEAFF
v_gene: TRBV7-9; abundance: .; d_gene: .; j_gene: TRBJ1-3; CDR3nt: TGTGCCAGCAGCTGGACAAGCTCTGGAAACACCATATATTTT; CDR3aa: CASSWTSSGNTIYF
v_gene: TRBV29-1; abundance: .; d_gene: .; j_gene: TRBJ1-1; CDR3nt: TGCAGCGTTGTACCCCCGAACACTGAAGCTTTCTTT; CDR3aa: CSVVPPNTEAFF
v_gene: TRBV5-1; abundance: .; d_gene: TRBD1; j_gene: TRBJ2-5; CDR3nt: TGCGCCAGCAGCTTGGGGGACAGACAAGAGACCCAGTACTTC; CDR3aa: CASSLGDRQETQYF
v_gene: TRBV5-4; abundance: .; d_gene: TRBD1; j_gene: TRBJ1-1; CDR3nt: TGTGCCAGCAGCCCGACAGGGGCGACTGAAGCTTTCTTT; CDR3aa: CASSPTGATEAFF
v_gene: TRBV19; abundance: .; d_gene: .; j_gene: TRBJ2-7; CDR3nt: TGTGCCAGTCGGGACATGTCGTCGGTCGAGCAGTACTTC; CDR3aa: CASRDMSSVEQYF
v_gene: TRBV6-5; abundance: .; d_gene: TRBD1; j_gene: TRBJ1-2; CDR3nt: TGTGCCACCAGGGGGGAAGGGAATGGCTACACCTTC; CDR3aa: CATRGEGNGYTF
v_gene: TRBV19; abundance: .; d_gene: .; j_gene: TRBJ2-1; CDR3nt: TGTGCCAGTAGTATACCCCACCGGATGAGCTCCTACAATGAGCAGTTCTTC; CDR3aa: CASSIPHRMSSYNEQFF
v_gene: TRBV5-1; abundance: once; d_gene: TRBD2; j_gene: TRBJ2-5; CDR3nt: TGCGCCAGCAGGCCTAGCGGGGGGCAAGAGACCCAGTACTTC; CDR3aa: CASRPSGGQETQYF
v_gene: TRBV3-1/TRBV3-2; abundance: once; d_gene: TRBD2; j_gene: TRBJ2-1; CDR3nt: TGTGCCAGCAGCCAAGCGGGGGGAGGAGAGGGTGAGCAGTTCTTC; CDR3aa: CASSQAGGGEGEQFF
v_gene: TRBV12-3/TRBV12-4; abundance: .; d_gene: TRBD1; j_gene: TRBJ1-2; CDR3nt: TGTGCCAGCAGTTTTCAGGGGGTAGGAGGCTACACCTTC; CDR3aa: CASSFQGVGGYTF
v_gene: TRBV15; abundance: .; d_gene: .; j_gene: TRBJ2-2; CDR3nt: TGTGCCACCAGCCCGCAAGAAGCGCCGAACACCGGGGAGCTGTTTTTT; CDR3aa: CATSPQEAPNTGELFF
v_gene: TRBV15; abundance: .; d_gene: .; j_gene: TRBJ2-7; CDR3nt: TGTGCCACCAGCAGAGATCGTCAGTCTGCCTACGAGCAGTACTTC; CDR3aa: CATSRDRQSAYEQYF
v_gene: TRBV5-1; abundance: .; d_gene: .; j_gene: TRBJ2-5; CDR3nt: TGCGCCAGCAGCTTGGAGGGTACCCAAGAGACCCAGTACTTC; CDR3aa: CASSLEGTQETQYF
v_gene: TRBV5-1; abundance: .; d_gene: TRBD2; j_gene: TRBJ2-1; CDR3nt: TGCGCCAGCAGCTTGGTTAGCGGGGGTGAGGATGAGCAGTTCTTC; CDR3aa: CASSLVSGGEDEQFF
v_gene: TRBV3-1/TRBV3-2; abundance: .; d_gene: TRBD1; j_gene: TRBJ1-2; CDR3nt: TGTGCCAGCAGCCAGACAGGGCTTGTATATGGCTACACCTTC; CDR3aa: CASSQTGLVYGYTF
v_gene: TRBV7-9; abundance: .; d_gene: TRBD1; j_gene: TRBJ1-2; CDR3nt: TGTGCCAGCGGGACGACAGGGGGCGGCTACACCTTC; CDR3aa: CASGTTGGGYTF
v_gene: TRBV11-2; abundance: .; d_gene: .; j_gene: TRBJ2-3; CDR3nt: TGTGCCAGCAGCTTAGATCCGGCCGCCCTCGTTTTTACCACAGATACGCAGTATTTT; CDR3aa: CASSLDPAALVFTTDTQYF
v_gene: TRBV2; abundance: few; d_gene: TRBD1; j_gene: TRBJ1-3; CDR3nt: TGTGCCAGCCGCCGGGACAGGGGAAACACCATATATTTT; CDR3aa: CASRRDRGNTIYF
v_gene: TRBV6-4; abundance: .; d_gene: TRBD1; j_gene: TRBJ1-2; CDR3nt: TGTGCCAGCAGCCGGACAGGGGACGGCTACACCTTC; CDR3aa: CASSRTGDGYTF
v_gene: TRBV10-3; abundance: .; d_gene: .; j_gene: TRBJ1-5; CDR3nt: TGTGCCATCGCGAGAGGGGGGGGCACGGAGCCCCAGCATTTT; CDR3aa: CAIARGGGTEPQHF
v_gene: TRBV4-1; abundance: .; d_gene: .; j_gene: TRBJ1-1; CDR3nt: TGCGCCAGCAGCCAAGGCAACTTAGGGAGAACTGAAGCTTTCTTT; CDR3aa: CASSQGNLGRTEAFF
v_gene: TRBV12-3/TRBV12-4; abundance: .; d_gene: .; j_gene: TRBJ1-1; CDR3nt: TGTGCCAGCAGTTCGACAGCGCTCACTGAAGCTTTCTTT; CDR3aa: CASSSTALTEAFF
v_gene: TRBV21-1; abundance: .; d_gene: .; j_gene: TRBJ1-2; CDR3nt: TGTGCCAGCAGCAAAAGGTTTGGTAGAACACCCCCCTATGGCTACACCTTC; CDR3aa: CASSKRFGRTPPYGYTF
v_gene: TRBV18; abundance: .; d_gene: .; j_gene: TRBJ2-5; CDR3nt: TGTGCCAGCTCGCAGTACCAAGAGACCCAGTACTTC; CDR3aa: CASSQYQETQYF